The 27 T cell receptor beta chains given below trace back to one sample, sequenced in a study of blood T cell repertoires in COVID-19 (dated by TCRdb to between 2020 and 2021). Preparation of the library involved the immunoSEQ multiplex PCR assay. The table comes from immuneACCESS by way of TCRdb, which keeps in-frame sequences with V and J called. Part of the clones is missing from these tables; in studies checked, under half for an unresolved V gene and the rest for unknown reasons. Across this sample there are around 500,000 clones, with 88% seen only once. 1.8% of the sample is in the top ten clones. Material: PBMCs or T cells enriched from blood (not recorded which). The receptors here all came from a woman in her forties who had recovered from COVID-19.

CDR3 in DNA: TGTGCCAGCAGTTACTCAACCAGGGGGCGCAGTGTGGACTATGGCTACACCTTC. It yields the protein CASSYSTRGRSVDYGYTF. The chain joins TRBV6-2 or TRBV6-3 to TRBJ1-2; TRBD1 matches at 8 bases. The V and J ends lost 0 bases and 3 bases, in that order; junction bases with no gene match: 12. The CDR3 extends over 18 amino acids. The germline gives CDR1 MNHEY, CDR2 SVGEGT.

CDR3: CASSATAVGGSGGYGYTF. As DNA, the CDR3 is TGTGCCAGCAGCGCCACCGCCGTGGGGGGATCAGGTGGCTATGGCTACACCTTC. J is TRBJ1-2 and V is TRBV9; perhaps TRBD1 as D (5 bases). The CDR3 is 18 amino acids. With 3 bases removed from V and 4 bases from J, the gap between germline ends came to 25 bases. CDR1 and CDR2 (germline): SGDLS, YYNGEE. The entire variable domain, with the rest obtained from reference TRBV9 and TRBJ1-2, is as follows: DSGVTQTPKHLITATGQRVTLRCSPRSGDLSVYWYQQSLDQGLQFLIQYYNGEERAKGNILERFSAQQFPDLHSELNLSSLELGDSALYFCASSATAVGGSGGYGYTFGSGTRLTVV.

This clone was detected only once. V and J are TRBV2 and TRBJ1-6; weak D call: TRBD1 (6 bases). The germline gives CDR1 SNHLY, CDR2 FYNNEI. This CDR3 contains 15 residues. Deletions cut 7 bases from V and 0 bases from J, with 10 bases between. CDR3 nucleotides: TGTGCCAGCACCGACAGGAGCTCCTATAATTCACCCCTCCACTTT. It yields the protein CASTDRSSYNSPLHF.

This clone has only one observation. The V call is TRBV28, the J call TRBJ1-2; maybe TRBD1 (5 bases). The CDR3 covers 16 residues. V was clipped by 7 bases and J by 3 bases, with 21 bases between them. Germline CDR1 is MDHEN and CDR2 is SYDVKM. CDR3 protein: CASNSPGRGSDYGYTF. The CDR3, as DNA: TGTGCCAGCAATTCACCAGGGCGGGGGTCAGACTATGGCTACACCTTC.

This chain uses TRBV6-1 with TRBJ2-7, with TRBD2 matching 12 bases. The trim removed 2 bases at V and 2 bases at J, leaving 4 bases unmatched. This CDR3 is 16 amino acids long. The germline CDR1 and CDR2 sequences are MNHNS and SASEGT. CDR3: CASSEYLAGGTYEQYF. The CDR3 nucleotides read TGTGCCAGCAGTGAATACCTAGCGGGAGGGACCTACGAGCAGTACTTC.

The CDR3 protein is CSASRGRREQYF. CDR3 DNA sequence: TGCAGTGCTAGTCGGGGTCGTCGCGAGCAGTACTTC. The chain carries TRBV20-1 and TRBJ2-7, with a tentative D call TRBD2 (5 bases). The V gene lost 3 bases and the J gene lost 6 bases, with 12 bases spanning the gap. Germline CDR1 is DFQATT and CDR2 is SNEGSKA (reference sequence). This CDR3 spans 12 amino acids.

This chain links TRBV18 with TRBJ2-7; D gene ambiguous. Trimming stripped 6 bases from V and 4 bases from J, with 10 bases between. This CDR3 comprises 12 residues. Per the germline V gene, CDR1 is KGHSH and CDR2 is LQKENI. The CDR3 is CASSGRGYEQYF. As DNA, the CDR3 is TGTGCCAGCTCGGGTCGCGGTTACGAGCAGTACTTC.

This clone showed up just once. The chain employs TRBV5-4 and TRBJ2-1; D uncertain. This CDR3 comprises 13 residues. Trimming left V 3 bases short and J 8 bases short, with 12 bases between. The germline CDR1 and CDR2 sequences are SGHNT and YYREEE (reference sequence). CDR3 residues: CASSSLAVDEQFF. In DNA, the CDR3 is TGTGCCAGCAGCTCATTGGCGGTGGATGAGCAGTTCTTC.

The chain has TRBV5-1 and TRBJ2-1; TRBD1 might be the D (6 bases). The CDR3 contains 15 residues. V was cut by 6 bases and J by 0 bases, with 13 bases left in between. Germline V gene data show CDR1 as SGHRS and CDR2 as YFSETQ. The CDR3 sequence: CASTRQAASYNEQFF. The CDR3 coding sequence is TGCGCCAGCACCAGACAGGCCGCCTCCTACAATGAGCAGTTCTTC.

The chain joins TRBV5-5 to TRBJ2-3; TRBD2 might be the D (6 bases). The V end lost 5 bases, the J end lost 2 bases, and 12 bases lay between the germline ends. Germline V gene sequence: CDR1 SGHKS, CDR2 YYEKEE (reference sequence). There are 14 residues in the CDR3. CDR3 in DNA: TGTGCCAGCAGTTGGGACTCCTTCACAGATACGCAGTATTTT. Its translation: CASSWDSFTDTQYF.

The J gene is TRBJ1-2, the V gene TRBV7-2, with 7 bases lining up with TRBD1. The CDR3 extends over 15 amino acids. Trimming took 8 bases from V and 6 from J; bases not matched to a gene: 15. Germline assignment: CDR1 SGHTA and CDR2 FQGNSA. CDR3 loop: CASSPMGTAVNGYTF. CDR3 nucleotide sequence: TGTGCCAGCTCCCCGATGGGGACAGCTGTTAATGGCTACACCTTC. The entire variable domain, with the rest obtained from reference TRBV7-2 and TRBJ1-2, is as follows: GAGVSQSPSNKVTEKGKDVELRCDPISGHTALYWYRQSLGQGLEFLIYFQGNSAPDKSGLPSDRFSAERTGGSVSTLTIQRTQQEDSAVYLCASSPMGTAVNGYTFGSGTRLTVV.

J is TRBJ2-5 and V is TRBV5-1; a possible D gene is TRBD1 (6 bases). The germline V and J ends were trimmed by 0 bases and 5 bases, with 17 bases remaining between them. This CDR3 has 16 amino acids. Germline CDR1 and CDR2: SGHRS and YFSETQ. The CDR3 sequence: CASSLVGGSGQETQYF. Written as DNA, the CDR3 is TGCGCCAGCAGCTTGGTTGGGGGCTCGGGCCAGGAGACCCAGTACTTC.

The V call is TRBV5-1, the J call TRBJ1-1; D is undetermined. Trimming shortened V by 0 bases and J by 1 base, and 7 bases separated the two germline ends. The germline gives CDR1 SGHRS, CDR2 YFSETQ. CDR3 size: 14 residues. This chain's CDR3 is CASSLVSKNTEAFF. The DNA of the CDR3 is TGCGCCAGCAGCTTGGTTTCCAAGAACACTGAAGCTTTCTTT.

The rearrangement uses TRBV29-1 and TRBJ1-6; TRBD1 matches at 8 bases. V was clipped by 7 bases and J by 4 bases; unmatched bases: 9. Germline V gives CDR1 SQVTM, CDR2 ANQGSEA. This CDR3 is built from 15 residues. The CDR3 DNA follows: TGCAGCGGACGGGACCGGGACAGGTATAATTCACCCCTCCACTTT. This gives the protein CSGRDRDRYNSPLHF.

This sequence joins TRBV2 and TRBJ2-1; 13 bases line up with TRBD2. This CDR3 is built from 15 residues. V shed 5 bases and J 9 bases; nucleotides not matched to a gene: 7. CDR1 is SNHLY and CDR2 is FYNNEI in the germline V gene. The CDR3 is CASSWTSGSSGEQFF. The CDR3 DNA reads as TGTGCCAGCAGTTGGACTAGCGGGAGTTCCGGTGAGCAGTTCTTC.

This rearrangement joins TRBV7-9 to TRBJ1-3, with D perhaps matching TRBD1 (5 bases). This CDR3 is built from 16 residues. The V gene's germline CDR1 is SEHNR and CDR2 FQNEAQ (reference sequence). Deletions cut 0 bases from V and 4 bases from J, with 13 bases between. The CDR3 DNA is TGTGCCAGCAGCTTAGCGAGTGGTTACAGGGGAAACACCATATATTTT. The encoded protein is CASSLASGYRGNTIYF.

V usage is TRBV24-1 and J usage is TRBJ2-3; TRBD1 aligns across 7 bases. Germline lookup yields CDR1 KGHDR and CDR2 SFDVKD. Losses at the gene ends were 4 bases for V and 2 bases for J; bases not matched to a gene: 8. The CDR3 consists of 16 residues. DNA for the CDR3: TGTGCCACCAGTGACCCCGGACAGGTACCCACAGATACGCAGTATTTT. Translation gives CATSDPGQVPTDTQYF.

V usage is TRBV5-1 and J usage is TRBJ2-1, with 8 bases lining up with TRBD2. The CDR3 runs 16 residues. Germline CDR1 SGHRS, CDR2 YFSETQ. V was pared by 3 bases and J by 10 bases, with 15 bases of the junction left unmatched. The CDR3 DNA reads as TGCGCCAGCAGCTCGGGAGCTAGCGGGCGTGGTACGGAGCAGTTCTTC. Its protein is CASSSGASGRGTEQFF.

The V call is TRBV7-8, the J call TRBJ2-3; perhaps TRBD1 as D (6 bases). The germline CDR1 and CDR2 sequences are SGHVS and FQNEAQ. V lost 1 base and J lost 6, with 17 bases in between. There are 16 residues in the CDR3. CDR3 sequence: CASSLVPGHLTDTQYF. The DNA of the CDR3 is TGTGCCAGCAGCTTAGTGCCGGGACACCTTACCGATACGCAGTATTTT.

Of note for this clone: The sample carries other DNA sequences with the same CDR3. The chain joins TRBV18 to TRBJ2-5, with 10 bases fitting TRBD2. Germline lookup yields CDR1 KGHSH and CDR2 LQKENI. The V segment lost 3 bases and the J segment 2 bases; nucleotides outside the gene matches: 3. The CDR3 contains 15 residues. The CDR3 here is CASSPLAGDQETQYF. The DNA of the CDR3 is TGTGCCAGCTCACCTCTAGCGGGAGATCAAGAGACCCAGTACTTC.

This sequence joins TRBV9 and TRBJ2-7; D possibly corresponds to TRBD2 (6 bases). The germline CDR1 and CDR2 sequences are SGDLS and YYNGEE. V lost 4 bases and J lost 3, with 17 bases in between. The CDR3 is 15 amino acids. CDR3 in amino acids: CASSSGVLANYEQYF. CDR3 nucleotide sequence: TGTGCCAGCAGCTCAGGCGTCCTAGCGAACTACGAGCAGTACTTC.

V is TRBV7-9 and J is TRBJ1-5; D unclear. Trimming cost V 4 bases and J 4 bases, with 14 bases left between them. Germline V CDR1 and CDR2: SEHNR, FQNEAQ (reference sequence). The CDR3 is 15 residues long. The CDR3 DNA reads as TGTGCCAGCAGCTCCATAGAGAGATTAAATCAGCCCCAGCATTTT. Protein sequence: CASSSIERLNQPQHF.

The V gene is TRBV7-2, the J gene TRBJ2-2, with 8 positions matching TRBD2. V lost 8 bases, J lost 5 bases, and 4 bases stayed unmatched. From germline, CDR1 is SGHTA and CDR2 FQGNSA. This CDR3 contains 13 residues. CDR3 sequence: CASRTSTTGELFF. The CDR3 DNA reads as TGTGCCAGCCGGACTAGCACGACCGGGGAGCTGTTTTTT.

A few counts support this clone. The chain carries TRBV27 and TRBJ2-3; D is unresolved. The V end was cut by 5 bases, the J end by 7 bases, with 22 bases between. Germline V gene sequence: CDR1 MNHEY, CDR2 SMNVEV (reference sequence). This CDR3 region has 16 residues. CDR3 loop: CASSGVGSHLSHTQYF. CDR3 bases: TGTGCCAGCAGTGGCGTCGGGTCCCATCTTTCACATACGCAGTATTTT.

The chain joins TRBV5-1 to TRBJ1-2, with D possibly TRBD1 on 5 matching bases. V lost 1 base and J 6 bases, leaving 19 bases between the germline ends. Germline V CDR1 and CDR2: SGHRS, YFSETQ. This CDR3 contains 16 residues. The CDR3 region has the DNA TGCGCCAGCAGCTTGCTGATCGCGGCAGGGCCGAATGGCTACACCTTC. Encoded protein: CASSLLIAAGPNGYTF.

V is TRBV12-5 and J is TRBJ2-2, with TRBD1 as a possible D gene (6 bases). Between the trimmed V and J ends, which lost 0 bases and 3 bases, there was a span of 11 bases. This CDR3 is 16 amino acids long. CDR1 LGHNT and CDR2 FRNRAP come from the germline V gene. CDR3 sequence: CASGLVLGGDTGELFF. For the CDR3, the DNA is TGTGCTAGTGGTTTGGTATTAGGGGGTGACACCGGGGAGCTGTTTTTT.

The V and J genes are TRBV10-1 and TRBJ2-1; 14 bases fit TRBD2. Germline V gene sequence: CDR1 WNHNN, CDR2 SYGVQD (reference sequence). V lost 4 bases and J lost 9; bases outside the gene matches: 5. The CDR3 runs to 15 residues. This CDR3 is CASSVTSGRAIEQFF. The CDR3 DNA follows: TGCGCCAGCAGTGTGACTAGCGGGAGGGCCATTGAGCAGTTCTTC.